This entry is about one TCR beta chain. The germline gives CDR1 SGHDN, CDR2 FVKESK. V shed 2 bases, J shed 7 bases, and the junction held 9 bases outside the gene matches. CDR3 length: 16 amino acids. In the study's own analysis: Nucleated cell number was recorded as an estimate derived from reference gene primer amplification. The protocol was immunoSEQ multiplex PCR, while the TCRdb copy is restricted to in-frame clones and leaves out a portion. That table furnishes V, J and clone size, whereas the DNA furnished D and trimming. Among about 75,000 clones listed, 75% to 90% were seen once. The data were taken from a study of blood T cell repertoires in COVID-19. Whole-study context: Acute and convalescent COVID-19 samples came from the United States, Italy and Spain. The cDNA or gDNA used as material had been derived from T cells, B-cell-depleted T cells, or PBMCs.

The chain links TRBV14 to TRBJ2-1, with 9 bases lining up with TRBD2. Sequenced material: peripheral blood. This clonotype was obtained from a human donor in a cohort sampled during active COVID-19. CDR3 amino acids: CASSQYPAGGQNEQFF. CDR3 coding DNA: TGTGCCAGCAGCCAATATCCGGCGGGGGGGCAGAATGAGCAGTTCTTC. The entire variable domain, with the rest obtained from reference TRBV14 and TRBJ2-1, is as follows: EAGVTQFPSHSVIEKGQTVTLRCDPISGHDNLYWYRRVMGKEIKFLLHFVKESKQDESGMPNNRFLAERTGGTYSTLKVQPAELEDSGVYFCASSQYPAGGQNEQFFGPGTRLTVL.